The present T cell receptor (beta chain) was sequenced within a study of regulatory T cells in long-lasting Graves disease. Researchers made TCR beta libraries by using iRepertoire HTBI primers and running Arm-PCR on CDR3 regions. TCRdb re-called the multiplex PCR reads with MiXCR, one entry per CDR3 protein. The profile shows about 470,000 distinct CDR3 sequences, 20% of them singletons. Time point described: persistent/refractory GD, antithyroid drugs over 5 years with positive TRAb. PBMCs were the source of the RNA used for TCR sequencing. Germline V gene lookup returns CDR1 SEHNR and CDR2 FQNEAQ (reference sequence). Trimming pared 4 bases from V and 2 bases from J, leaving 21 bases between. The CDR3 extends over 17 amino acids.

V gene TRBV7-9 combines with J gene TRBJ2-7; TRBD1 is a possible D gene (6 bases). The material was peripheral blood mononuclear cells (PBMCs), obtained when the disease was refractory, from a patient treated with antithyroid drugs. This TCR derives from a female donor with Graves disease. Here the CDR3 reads CASSSTETDRKPYEQYF. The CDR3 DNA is TGTGCCAGCAGCTCTACAGAGACAGACAGGAAGCCCTACGAGCAGTACTTC.